Following are 18 T cell receptor beta chains from one sample sequenced in a study of shared clonotypes between healthy human individuals. Produced via immunoSEQ multiplex PCR; TCRdb's table is partial and in-frame only. The sample contains roughly 640,000 clones, around 67% of which appear only once. The sample taken for sequencing was memory CD4+ T cells sorted from blood. Subset denoted: CD45RA-negative fraction. Receptors originate from a woman in her 30s in good health.

The chain employs TRBV19 and TRBJ1-1, with D maybe TRBD1 (5 bases). CDR3 length equals 12 residues. Trimming removed 7 bases at V and 7 bases at J, with 13 bases between. From germline, CDR1 is LNHDA and CDR2 SQIVND (reference sequence). The DNA for the CDR3 is TGTGCCAGTATTGGATGGGACGGTGAAGCTTTCTTT. Amino acid sequence: CASIGWDGEAFF.

This rearrangement joins TRBV6-5 to TRBJ2-5; the D gene is possibly TRBD1 (5 bases). The germline CDR1 and CDR2 sequences are MNHEY and SVGAGI. This CDR3 spans 14 amino acids. V was pared by 0 bases and J by 4 bases, with 9 bases between. The CDR3 region is CASSYSATAETQYF. The CDR3 region has the DNA TGTGCCAGCAGTTACTCCGCGACAGCAGAGACCCAGTACTTC.

The rearrangement joins TRBV29-1 to TRBJ1-1, with a possible D match to TRBD1 (5 bases). The CDR3 is 13 amino acids. The V gene lost 8 bases and the J gene lost 7 bases, with 20 bases spanning the gap. Per the germline V gene, CDR1 is SQVTM and CDR2 is ANQGSEA. The CDR3 region is CSLRAGYGNEAFF. The CDR3, as DNA: TGCAGCCTCAGGGCAGGGTACGGAAATGAAGCTTTCTTT. The full variable domain, in which reference TRBV29-1 and TRBJ1-1 provide the parts outside the CDR3, is SAVISQKPSRDICQRGTSLTIQCQVDSQVTMMFWYRQQPGQSLTLIATANQGSEATYESGFVIDKFPISRPNLTFSTLTVSNMSPEDSSIYLCSLRAGYGNEAFFGQGTRLTVV.

This rearrangement joins TRBV28 to TRBJ1-2, with D tentatively TRBD1 (5 bases). Germline V gene lookup returns CDR1 MDHEN and CDR2 SYDVKM. This CDR3 spans 14 amino acids. The ends were cut back, 5 bases at V and 8 bases at J, with 18 bases in the middle. The CDR3 loop is CASSRAQGSGGYTF. The CDR3 nucleotides are TGTGCCAGCAGTAGGGCCCAGGGCTCAGGAGGCTACACCTTC.

In its sample, this clone was seen a few times. The chain is built from TRBV4-2 and TRBJ2-5; D tentatively fits TRBD1 or TRBD2 (5 bases each). This CDR3 spans 18 amino acids. Germline V gene sequence: CDR1 LGHNA, CDR2 YNFKEQ. Between the trimmed V and J ends, which lost 0 bases and 9 bases, there was a span of 26 bases. The CDR3 is CASSQEPYLLGASAAQYF. The CDR3 DNA follows: TGTGCCAGCAGCCAAGAACCCTATTTACTAGGGGCTTCGGCGGCCCAGTACTTC.

This rearrangement joins TRBV2 to TRBJ1-1; a weak D match, TRBD1 (6 bases). V dropped 6 bases and J dropped 1 base, with 12 bases sitting between them. The CDR3 runs to 14 residues. The V gene's germline CDR1 is SNHLY and CDR2 FYNNEI. The CDR3 loop is CASRPGDKNTEAFF. DNA for the CDR3: TGTGCCAGCAGGCCGGGGGACAAGAACACTGAAGCTTTCTTT.

The sample holds one count of this clone. This chain links TRBV5-4 with TRBJ2-7; D remains unclear. Between the trimmed V and J ends, which lost 1 base and 6 bases, there was a span of 17 bases. CDR1 and CDR2 from the germline V gene are SGHNT and YYREEE (reference sequence). This CDR3 spans 15 amino acids. Here the CDR3 DNA reads TGTGCCAGCAGCTTGCTAGGCTCTTTGTCGAGCGAGCAGTACTTC. Its protein is CASSLLGSLSSEQYF.

This clone has a handful of counts. The chain joins TRBV25-1 to TRBJ2-7; 7 positions match TRBD2. Trimming removed 8 bases from V and 2 bases from J; junction bases left unmatched: 3. The germline gives CDR1 MGHDK, CDR2 SYGVNS. CDR3 length: 12 amino acids. The DNA for the CDR3 is TGTGCCAGCGGGGGGGTCACCTACGAGCAGTACTTC. Protein sequence: CASGGVTYEQYF.

The chain employs TRBV25-1 and TRBJ2-1; TRBD2 matches 11 bases. CDR1 is MGHDK, CDR2 SYGVNS, per germline. V lost 8 bases, J lost 0 bases, and 9 bases stayed unmatched. CDR3 length equals 17 residues. CDR3 loop: CASGATSGIGSYNEQFF. The CDR3 nucleotides read TGTGCCAGCGGAGCGACTAGCGGGATCGGCTCCTACAATGAGCAGTTCTTC.

The genes are TRBV28 and TRBJ1-2; TRBD1 matches 7 bases. Trimming took 7 bases from V and 10 from J; bases not matched to a gene: 18. CDR1 is MDHEN, CDR2 SYDVKM, per germline. This CDR3 is 15 amino acids long. CDR3 sequence reads: CASTDRRGQRVVYTF. Written as DNA, the CDR3 is TGTGCCAGCACCGATCGAAGGGGGCAAAGGGTTGTCTACACCTTC.

The chain couples TRBV27 to TRBJ2-7, with 7 bases aligning to TRBD2. The CDR3 runs to 16 residues. The ends lost 5 bases at V and 5 bases at J; junction bases unmatched: 15. Germline V gives CDR1 MNHEY, CDR2 SMNVEV (reference sequence). The CDR3 DNA is TGTGCCAGCAGTACCCGGGGGGTCGTCTTAATAGACGAGCAGTACTTC. Its protein is CASSTRGVVLIDEQYF.

With respect to this clone: Other DNA sequences in this specimen translate into the identical CDR3. The chain recombines TRBV7-2 with TRBJ1-5; D remains ambiguous. Trimming cost V 5 bases and J 1 base, with 12 bases left between them. This CDR3 has 15 residues. Per the germline V gene, CDR1 is SGHTA and CDR2 is FQGNSA. The CDR3: CASSTDTLSNQPQHF. DNA of the CDR3: TGTGCCAGCAGCACCGACACCCTAAGCAATCAGCCCCAGCATTTT.

The chain uses TRBV10-3 and TRBJ2-1, with 12 bases fitting TRBD2. In germline, CDR1 is ENHRY, CDR2 SYGVKD. The CDR3 covers 15 residues. J gave up 7 bases and V 8 bases, and 9 bases lay outside the gene matches. CDR3: CAIGSWTSGMNEQFF. CDR3 DNA: TGTGCCATCGGCTCTTGGACTAGCGGGATGAATGAGCAGTTCTTC.

This chain joins TRBV18 and TRBJ1-5, with TRBD1 matching 10 bases. The CDR3 is 17 residues long. Germline CDR1 and CDR2: KGHSH and LQKENI. V shed 2 bases and J 2 bases; nucleotides not matched to a gene: 6. DNA for the CDR3: TGTGCCAGCTCACCAGACAGGGGGCAACCGGGCAATCAGCCCCAGCATTTT. This sequence encodes CASSPDRGQPGNQPQHF.

This clone showed up many times. The chain uses TRBV7-9 and TRBJ2-3, with 12 bases that match TRBD1. The junction had 10 bases not matched to a gene; V was cut back by 5 bases and J by 4 bases. The CDR3 runs to 17 residues. Germline CDR1 reads SEHNR; CDR2 reads FQNEAQ (reference sequence). The CDR3 DNA is TGTGCCAGCAGCGTTATCCCGGGACAGGGGGCACCAGATACGCAGTATTTT. Translated: CASSVIPGQGAPDTQYF. The full variable domain, in which reference TRBV7-9 and TRBJ2-3 provide the parts outside the CDR3, is DTGVSQNPRHKITKRGQNVTFRCDPISEHNRLYWYRQTLGQGPEFLTYFQNEAQLEKSRLLSDRFSAERPKGSFSTLEIQRTEQGDSAMYLCASSVIPGQGAPDTQYFGPGTRLTVL.

The V and J genes are TRBV5-1 and TRBJ2-7; 9 positions agree with TRBD1. In germline, CDR1 is SGHRS, CDR2 YFSETQ. The CDR3 contains 15 residues. J was trimmed by 5 bases and V by 3 bases; bases with no gene match: 9. The CDR3 sequence is CASSSGQGRGHEQYF. Here the CDR3 DNA reads TGCGCCAGCAGCTCCGGACAGGGGAGGGGACACGAGCAGTACTTC. The variable domain in full, with the rest retrieved from reference TRBV5-1 and TRBJ2-7, is KAGVTQTPRYLIKTRGQQVTLSCSPISGHRSVSWYQQTPGQGLQFLFEYFSETQRNKGNFPGRFSGRQFSNSRSEMNVSTLELGDSALYLCASSSGQGRGHEQYFGPGTRLTVT.

The chain joins TRBV9 to TRBJ2-2, with TRBD2 identical over 8 bases. Germline V gene data show CDR1 as SGDLS and CDR2 as YYNGEE. There are 16 residues in the CDR3. V shed 0 bases and J 1 base; nucleotides not matched to a gene: 2. The DNA for the CDR3 is TGTGCCAGCAGCGTAGGGCTAGCGGGGAACACCGGGGAGCTGTTTTTT. Protein sequence: CASSVGLAGNTGELFF. The full variable domain, completed using reference TRBV9 and TRBJ2-2, is DSGVTQTPKHLITATGQRVTLRCSPRSGDLSVYWYQQSLDQGLQFLIQYYNGEERAKGNILERFSAQQFPDLHSELNLSSLELGDSALYFCASSVGLAGNTGELFFGEGSRLTVL.

The genes are TRBV5-4 and TRBJ2-5; the D call may be TRBD1 or TRBD2 (5 bases each). V gave up 4 bases and J gave up 5 bases, with 21 bases separating them. This CDR3 is built from 16 residues. Germline V gene sequence: CDR1 SGHNT, CDR2 YYREEE (reference sequence). CDR3 coding DNA: TGTGCCAGCAGCAGGGACCCGGGCTCAAATGGGGAGACCCAGTACTTC. It encodes CASSRDPGSNGETQYF.